A selection of T cell receptor beta chains follows, all from one sample in a study of blood T cell repertoires in COVID-19. Using immunoSEQ multiplex PCR, the repertoire was profiled, and TCRdb retains in-frame clones only, with some absent. Of about 160,000 clones listed, roughly 90% are singletons. Material: peripheral blood. Every receptor here comes from a man aged 55 to 70 with acute or convalescent COVID-19. Both conserved end residues are trimmed from each CDR3.

V: TRBV5-1
length: 14
J: TRBJ1-2
CDR3: ASSLAMPGQGGGYT

V: TRBV6-6
length: 13
J: TRBJ2-7
CDR3: ASSYGQGRSYEQY

V: TRBV21-1
length: 14
J: TRBJ1-4
CDR3: ASSGTGIGTNEKLF

V: TRBV6-5
length: 12
J: TRBJ1-2
CDR3: ASSLQGGAEGYT

V: TRBV7-2
length: 11
J: TRBJ1-1
CDR3: ASTRGTNTEAF

V: TRBV5-1
length: 13
J: TRBJ1-2
CDR3: ASSIGTGDNYGYT

V: TRBV12-5
length: 10
J: TRBJ2-7
CDR3: ASGQSNYEQY

V: TRBV5-1
length: 15
J: TRBJ2-3
CDR3: ASSGEKLAGSVDTQY

V: TRBV24-1
length: 12
J: TRBJ1-6
CDR3: ATSDLVNNSPLH

V: TRBV5-1
length: 14
J: TRBJ2-1
CDR3: ASSGKTGYSGNEQF

V: TRBV7-3
length: 11
J: TRBJ2-7
CDR3: ASSFNRGSEQY

V: TRBV19
length: 12
J: TRBJ2-7
CDR3: ASNDRGRGYEQY

V: TRBV6-6
length: 14
J: TRBJ2-1
CDR3: ASSYTRTSSYNEQF

V: TRBV5-4
length: 12
J: TRBJ2-2
CDR3: ASSLRDRLGELF

V: TRBV5-5
length: 14
J: TRBJ1-3
CDR3: ASSLEIGGIGNTIY

V: TRBV4-1
length: 13
J: TRBJ2-7
CDR3: ASSQEIRGGYEQY

V: TRBV6-5
length: 13
J: TRBJ1-1
CDR3: ASSYQGQENTEAF

V: TRBV27
length: 15
J: TRBJ1-2
CDR3: ASSFRTDRGRVWGYT

V: TRBV10-3
length: 11
J: TRBJ1-2
CDR3: AISVNGGRGYT

V: TRBV5-1
length: 12
J: TRBJ2-7
CDR3: ASSLEAASYEQY

V: TRBV5-4
length: 15
J: TRBJ2-7
CDR3: ASSLGPESSGDYEQY

V: TRBV10-3
length: 10
J: TRBJ2-5
CDR3: AISPGGETQY

V: TRBV10-2
length: 13
J: TRBJ1-5
CDR3: ASSESGSFNQPQH

V: TRBV11-2
length: 13
J: TRBJ1-1
CDR3: ASSLAQGVNTEAF

V: TRBV29-1
length: 6
J: TRBJ1-2
CDR3: SHTGYT

V: TRBV5-6
length: 14
J: TRBJ2-2
CDR3: ASSFRAPGVAGELF

V: TRBV27
length: 12
J: TRBJ1-1
CDR3: ASSRTGTSSEAF

V: TRBV19
length: 9
J: TRBJ2-1
CDR3: ASRSVNEQF

V: TRBV28
length: 14
J: TRBJ2-1
CDR3: ASSAATASSYNEQF

V: TRBV18
length: 16
J: TRBJ1-4
CDR3: ASSPSDRGTATNEKLF

V: TRBV9
length: 13
J: TRBJ2-1
CDR3: ASSVEGQGTDEQF

V: TRBV4-1
length: 10
J: TRBJ1-2
CDR3: ASSHGEYGYT

V: TRBV6-2/TRBV6-3
length: 13
J: TRBJ2-5
CDR3: ASSYFGGAGETQY

V: TRBV19
length: 14
J: TRBJ1-5
CDR3: ASSIRGELSNQPQH

V: TRBV2
length: 13
J: TRBJ2-1
CDR3: ASSLDRGGYNEQF

V: TRBV11-2
length: 14
J: TRBJ2-5
CDR3: ASSPRATAVGETQY

V: TRBV7-3
length: 11
J: TRBJ1-2
CDR3: ASRFDGDYGYT

V: TRBV7-9
length: 14
J: TRBJ1-4
CDR3: ASSLPPRTTNEKLF

V: TRBV27
length: 11
J: TRBJ1-1
CDR3: ASSLSSRAEAF

V: TRBV4-1
length: 12
J: TRBJ1-2
CDR3: ASSQVAGNYGYT

V: TRBV6-6
length: 12
J: TRBJ1-1
CDR3: ASITNRVNTEAF

V: TRBV3-1/TRBV3-2
length: 12
J: TRBJ2-3
CDR3: ASSQGGSTDTQY

V: TRBV5-6
length: 12
J: TRBJ2-2
CDR3: ASTGQINTGELF

V: TRBV12-3/TRBV12-4
length: 11
J: TRBJ1-2
CDR3: ASSFFSLYGYT

V: TRBV12-5
length: 11
J: TRBJ1-1
CDR3: ASGLMPGQEAF

V: TRBV3-1/TRBV3-2
length: 10
J: TRBJ1-4
CDR3: ASSQPDRGLF

V: TRBV6-5
length: 12
J: TRBJ1-1
CDR3: ASSSGGYNTEAF

V: TRBV5-1
length: 13
J: TRBJ1-1
CDR3: ASSLTNFGNTEAF

V: TRBV2
length: 11
J: TRBJ1-1
CDR3: ASSVTANTEAF

V: TRBV5-3
length: 12
J: TRBJ2-1
CDR3: ARSLPGTSHEQF

V: TRBV19
length: 13
J: TRBJ1-4
CDR3: ASTYDRRTNEKLF

V: TRBV11-2
length: 13
J: TRBJ1-3
CDR3: ASGLQGAVGNTIY

V: TRBV2
length: 12
J: TRBJ1-2
CDR3: ASSVPRDSYGYT

V: TRBV13
length: 16
J: TRBJ2-1
CDR3: ASSLDRGIAGGPNEQF

V: TRBV29-1
length: 9
J: TRBJ1-1
CDR3: SAGTNTEAF

V: TRBV5-1
length: 13
J: TRBJ2-7
CDR3: ASSKGGGFMYEQY

V: TRBV4-2
length: 13
J: TRBJ2-7
CDR3: ASSQGPDRGYEQY

V: TRBV6-5
length: 14
J: TRBJ2-1
CDR3: ASSYSGTVSYNEQF